This TCR beta chain was sequenced during a study of OX40 agonist ivuxolimab in advanced cancers. The study in broad terms: The costimulatory receptor OX40 (CD134) was targeted by ivuxolimab, a fully human IgG2 agonistic monoclonal antibody. Intravenous ivuxolimab was administered to patients every 2 weeks at six dose levels: 0.01, 0.1, 0.3, 1.5, 3 and 10 mg/kg. The dose-escalation cohort was about 86% male with a mean age of around 62 years, ranging from roughly 23 to 85. Three dose-escalation patients achieved partial responses, one with hepatocellular carcinoma and two with cutaneous melanoma. Of the 50 to 55 patients in dose escalation, about 20 had hepatocellular carcinoma, about 15 had melanoma, 9 had renal cell carcinoma and 9 had head and neck cancer. The point of sequencing TCRbeta in the periphery was to test whether ivuxolimab changed TCR sequence diversity and drove clonal T-cell expansion. The paper describes the monotherapy dose-escalation part (N of about 47 patients) of the phase I trial of ivuxolimab. Prior anti-PD-1, anti-PD-L1 or anti-CTLA-4 therapy was permitted, and 40% of dose-escalation patients had received checkpoint inhibitors.

The paper's findings and limits, for the study overall: The antigen specificity of the clonally expanded peripheral T cells was not determined. After ivuxolimab, CD8+ T cells had more expanded clones than CD4+ T cells on average. In the 0.1-3.0 mg/kg groups, partial responders had among the lowest normalized peripheral clonal expansion, particularly in CD8+ T cells. Low levels of normalized T-cell clonal expansion were also seen in some patients who did not respond. At doses of 0.1 to 3.0 mg/kg, clonal expansion of both CD4+ and CD8+ blood T cells was observed from baseline to week 6.

V lost 1 base and J lost 7 bases, and the count of bases not matched to a germline gene is 9. The cysteine opens and the phenylalanine closes a CDR3 of 17 amino acids. Left in the record is the CDR3 DNA by itself, 51 bases read in frame from the first base. CDR1 LGHNA and CDR2 YSLEER are derived from the germline V gene. For sequencing of the TCRbeta CDR3 region, genomic DNA was extracted from the sorted cells. TCRbeta CDR3 regions were sequenced using the immunoSEQ Assay. TCRdb limited this immuneACCESS table to in-frame rearrangements with V and J called. A share of clones is missing; checked studies link under half to unresolved V genes, and the rest is unexplained. In all, the sample holds more than 60,000 clones, and around 87% of those were seen once. Jointly, the top ten make up about 1% of the sample. In the case of this clone: It lacks a known antigen. Within one base of it there is no much larger clone, and no base qualities were kept.

Patients with a history of autoimmune disease or receiving systemic immunosuppression were excluded from the trial. Peripheral blood for TCR sequencing was collected from all dose cohorts at baseline, on cycle 4 day 1, and on cycle 7 day 1. The samples were drawn from a first-in-human, open-label, multicenter phase I dose-escalation trial of ivuxolimab. Adults with locally advanced or metastatic melanoma, renal cell carcinoma, hepatocellular carcinoma or head and neck squamous cell carcinoma were enrolled in the trial. Before TCR sequencing, CD4+ T cells and CD8+ T cells were sorted from peripheral blood as separate populations.

The source of this sequence is an adult with an advanced solid tumor such as melanoma, head and neck, liver or kidney cancer. This sequence uses TRBV4-3 and TRBJ2-1; 11 central nucleotides agree with TRBD2. Sample: CD4+ or CD8+ T cells sorted from blood, taken in a trial of the OX40 agonist ivuxolimab. The CDR3 sequence is CASSQVALAGAWNEQFF. The DNA is as follows: TGCGCCAGCAGCCAAGTAGCACTAGCGGGAGCGTGGAATGAGCAGTTCTTC.